The 23 T cell receptor beta chains below all came from one sample that was sequenced in a study of early T cells in non-severe SARS-CoV-2 infection. A single record per CDR3 protein comes from TCRdb applying MiXCR to the 5' RACE reads. This repertoire shows approximately 84,000 distinct CDR3 sequences, 15% found once; its top ten account for 5.5%. Sequences were obtained from whole blood. These receptors all come from an adult who was a healthcare worker with PCR-confirmed SARS-CoV-2 infection or an uninfected control (not recorded which).

V is TRBV2 and J is TRBJ1-6; 7 nucleotides line up with TRBD1. The CDR3 runs 12 residues. Germline loops: CDR1 SNHLY, CDR2 FYNNEI. CDR3 in amino acids: CTSSGGNSPLHF. The CDR3 DNA reads as TGTACCTCATCAGGGGGTAATTCACCCCTCCACTTT.

The chain uses TRBV27 and TRBJ2-2, with D tentatively TRBD1 (6 bases). Germline CDR1 MNHEY, CDR2 SMNVEV (reference sequence). This CDR3 has 18 amino acids. V gave up 0 bases and J gave up 0 bases, with 14 bases separating them. CDR3 amino acids: CASSLSLGAYTNTGELFF. The CDR3, as DNA: TGTGCCAGCAGTTTATCGTTGGGGGCCTACACGAACACCGGGGAGCTGTTTTTT.

The sample holds many counts of this clonotype. The chain is built from TRBV28 and TRBJ1-2, with D possibly matching TRBD1 (6 bases). This CDR3 has 16 residues. V was shortened by 4 bases and J by 0 bases, with 15 bases between the two germline ends. Germline values: CDR1 MDHEN, CDR2 SYDVKM. The CDR3 nucleotides read TGTGCCAGCAGTTCGGACAGTGCCGTCCCTAACTATGGCTACACCTTC. Protein: CASSSDSAVPNYGYTF.

The V gene is TRBV29-1, the J gene TRBJ2-3; no clear D gene. This CDR3 region has 13 residues. V shed 6 bases and J shed 5 bases, with 15 bases lying between them. Looked up from germline, CDR1 is SQVTM and CDR2 is ANQGSEA. The CDR3 region is CSVGERRGDTQYF. The CDR3 DNA is TGCAGCGTCGGAGAGAGACGCGGAGATACGCAGTATTTT.

This clonotype was observed a handful of times. V usage is TRBV28 and J usage is TRBJ1-1, with D uncertain. CDR1 and CDR2 (germline): MDHEN, SYDVKM. This CDR3 contains 14 residues. Trimming removed 10 bases at V and 0 bases at J, with 15 bases between. For the CDR3, the DNA is TGTGCCACCACTCACCCCACAATGAACACTGAAGCTTTCTTT. Protein sequence: CATTHPTMNTEAFF.

There are a few counts of this clonotype. V and J are TRBV7-2 and TRBJ2-7; D perhaps matches TRBD2 (5 bases). Germline V gene lookup returns CDR1 SGHTA and CDR2 FQGNSA. The V end lost 5 bases, the J end lost 0 bases, and 11 bases lay between the germline ends. This CDR3 region has 14 residues. DNA of the CDR3: TGTGCCAGCAGCCCACTTCGGGACTCCTACGAGCAGTACTTC. This codes for CASSPLRDSYEQYF.

The chain combines TRBV7-2 with TRBJ2-7, with D possibly TRBD2 on 6 matching bases. The CDR3 is made up of 12 amino acids. CDR1 is SGHTA and CDR2 is FQGNSA in the germline V gene. V was trimmed by 4 bases and J by 6 bases, leaving 10 bases between them. The CDR3 sequence is CASSSRGSEQYF. As DNA, the CDR3 is TGTGCCAGCAGCTCACGGGGGTCCGAGCAGTACTTC. Variable domain in full (rest from reference TRBV7-2 and TRBJ2-7): GAGVSQSPSNKVTEKGKDVELRCDPISGHTALYWYRQSLGQGLEFLIYFQGNSAPDKSGLPSDRFSAERTGGSVSTLTIQRTQQEDSAVYLCASSSRGSEQYFGPGTRLTVT.

This chain uses TRBV27 with TRBJ2-3, with a possible D match to TRBD2 (5 bases). The germline V and J ends were trimmed by 3 bases and 6 bases, with 13 bases remaining between them. Germline values: CDR1 MNHEY, CDR2 SMNVEV (reference sequence). The CDR3 is made up of 14 amino acids. CDR3 protein: CASSLNLAADTQYF. Written as DNA, the CDR3 is TGTGCCAGCAGTTTGAATCTAGCAGCGGATACGCAGTATTTT.

A few counts support this clonotype. The genes are TRBV6-2 or TRBV6-3 and TRBJ2-3, with 7 positions matching TRBD2. Looked up from germline, CDR1 is MNHEY and CDR2 is SVGEGT. This CDR3 contains 14 residues. Trimming took 5 bases from V and 6 from J; bases not matched to a gene: 8. The CDR3: CASSQWTSLDTQYF. CDR3 sequence (DNA): TGTGCCAGCAGTCAGTGGACTAGTTTGGATACGCAGTATTTT.

The V gene is TRBV5-1, the J gene TRBJ2-6, with D unclear. The CDR3 is made up of 15 amino acids. The germline V gene has CDR1 SGHRS and CDR2 YFSETQ. V was shortened by 4 bases and J by 0 bases, with 8 bases between the two germline ends. The CDR3 DNA follows: TGCGCCAGCAGCAAAACAGTCTCTGGGGCCAACGTCCTGACTTTC. Protein product: CASSKTVSGANVLTF.

This clonotype was detected only a few times. This chain uses TRBV29-1 with TRBJ2-2; no clear D gene. Trimming stripped 7 bases from V and 2 bases from J, with 11 bases between. This CDR3 is 13 amino acids long. Germline V gene lookup returns CDR1 SQVTM and CDR2 ANQGSEA. This chain's CDR3 is CSGKGRNTGELFF. As DNA, the CDR3 is TGCAGCGGTAAAGGACGAAACACCGGGGAGCTGTTTTTT.

Only a few counts were recorded for this clonotype. The chain couples TRBV13 to TRBJ2-5, with TRBD1 matching over 9 bases. Germline CDR1 and CDR2: PRHDT and FYEKMQ (reference sequence). The CDR3 runs to 14 residues. V was pared by 5 bases and J by 7 bases, with 8 bases of the junction left unmatched. CDR3 residues: CASSPRTGDGTQYF. The CDR3 DNA reads as TGTGCCAGCAGCCCCCGGACAGGGGACGGGACCCAGTACTTC. The entire variable domain, with the rest obtained from reference TRBV13 and TRBJ2-5, is as follows: AAGVIQSPRHLIKEKRETATLKCYPIPRHDTVYWYQQGPGQDPQFLISFYEKMQSDKGSIPDRFSAQQFSDYHSELNMSSLELGDSALYFCASSPRTGDGTQYFGPGTRLLVL.

There are many counts of this clonotype. This chain uses TRBV18 with TRBJ1-1; D perhaps matches TRBD1 (5 bases). The V end lost 2 bases, the J end lost 4 bases, and 8 bases lay between the germline ends. Germline V lookup: CDR1 KGHSH, CDR2 LQKENI. This CDR3 has 13 amino acids. CDR3 DNA sequence: TGTGCCAGCTCACCAGGGGGTCTCACTGAAGCTTTCTTT. This sequence encodes CASSPGGLTEAFF.

This clonotype occurred a few times. The chain employs TRBV28 and TRBJ2-2, with 9 nucleotides matching TRBD2. The germline V gene has CDR1 MDHEN and CDR2 SYDVKM. Germline trimming cut 10 bases from V and 7 bases from J; bases unmatched to any gene: 13. CDR3 length: 15 residues. CDR3 loop: CATLLSGSRNGELFF. The CDR3, as DNA: TGTGCCACCCTCCTTAGCGGGAGCAGGAACGGGGAGCTGTTTTTT.

This clonotype showed up just a few times. This rearrangement joins TRBV28 to TRBJ2-3, with D perhaps TRBD1 (6 bases). The CDR3 covers 14 residues. The V gene lost 10 bases and the J gene lost 1 base, with 15 bases spanning the gap. Germline assignment: CDR1 MDHEN and CDR2 SYDVKM. In nucleotides, the CDR3 is TGTGCCATCGAGGACAGCCGTCGCACAGATACGCAGTATTTT. As protein: CAIEDSRRTDTQYF.

The sample holds a few counts of this clonotype. The chain recombines TRBV27 with TRBJ1-1; D unclear. The germline CDR1 and CDR2 sequences are MNHEY and SMNVEV (reference sequence). V was cut by 3 bases and J by 5 bases, with 10 bases left in between. This CDR3 has 13 residues. The CDR3 is CASSLGARTEAFF. In nucleotides, the CDR3 is TGTGCCAGCAGTTTGGGTGCCAGGACTGAAGCTTTCTTT.

This clonotype was seen once. J is TRBJ2-2 and V is TRBV20-1; no clear D. V shed 4 bases and J shed 2 bases, with 8 bases lying between them. This CDR3 spans 13 amino acids. Germline assignment: CDR1 DFQATT and CDR2 SNEGSKA (reference sequence). The CDR3 spells CSATRANTGELFF. For the CDR3, the DNA is TGCAGTGCTACCCGGGCCAACACCGGGGAGCTGTTTTTT.

In this sample, this clonotype turned up a few times. This rearrangement joins TRBV19 to TRBJ2-1, with D unresolved. Trimming left V 7 bases short and J 0 bases short, with 10 bases between. The CDR3 consists of 14 residues. CDR1 LNHDA and CDR2 SQIVND come from the germline V gene (reference sequence). DNA of the CDR3: TGTGCCAGTAATTCGCAGCTCTCCTACAATGAGCAGTTCTTC. Amino acid sequence: CASNSQLSYNEQFF.

The sample holds one count of this clonotype. J is TRBJ2-7 and V is TRBV5-1; 7 bases are shared with TRBD1. Trimming cost V 5 bases and J 3 bases; bases outside gene matches: 5. The CDR3 is 13 residues long. In germline, CDR1 is SGHRS, CDR2 YFSETQ. The CDR3 reads CASRPGQYYEQYF. CDR3 DNA sequence: TGCGCCAGCAGGCCGGGACAGTACTACGAGCAGTACTTC.

This chain uses TRBV27 with TRBJ1-2; D not resolved. The CDR3 loop spans 14 amino acids. CDR1 and CDR2 from the germline V gene are MNHEY and SMNVEV (reference sequence). Trimming removed 2 bases from V and 2 bases from J, with 9 bases in between. The CDR3 here is CASSLVGSNYGYTF. DNA of the CDR3: TGTGCCAGCAGTTTAGTGGGATCCAACTATGGCTACACCTTC.

V usage is TRBV11-1 and J usage is TRBJ2-3; D uncertain. Germline V gene lookup returns CDR1 SGHAT and CDR2 FQDESV (reference sequence). The CDR3 totals 14 residues. Trimming pared 1 base from V and 2 bases from J, leaving 7 bases between. This CDR3 reads CASSLVGITDTQYF. CDR3 nucleotide sequence: TGTGCCAGCAGCTTAGTAGGGATCACAGATACGCAGTATTTT. Using reference TRBV11-1 and TRBJ2-3 for the parts outside the CDR3, the full variable domain is EAEVAQSPRYKITEKSQAVAFWCDPISGHATLYWYRQILGQGPELLVQFQDESVVDDSQLPKDRFSAERLKGVDSTLKIQPAELGDSAMYLCASSLVGITDTQYFGPGTRLTVL.

V usage is TRBV20-1 and J usage is TRBJ1-4; D may be TRBD1 (6 bases). The V end was cut by 4 bases, the J end by 5 bases, with 8 bases between. Germline V CDR1 and CDR2: DFQATT, SNEGSKA (reference sequence). The CDR3 covers 12 residues. The CDR3 protein is CSATGGNEKLFF. CDR3 nucleotide sequence: TGCAGTGCTACGGGGGGCAATGAAAAACTGTTTTTT.

This clonotype was observed many times. This chain connects TRBV20-1 to TRBJ2-7, with TRBD2 matching over 11 bases. V dropped 2 bases and J dropped 4; count of bases not matched to a gene: 7. CDR3 length: 15 residues. CDR1 and CDR2 (germline): DFQATT, SNEGSKA (reference sequence). The CDR3 nucleotides are TGCAGTGCTAGATTGGCTAGCGGGAGGAGTTACGAGCAGTACTTC. Translated, it gives CSARLASGRSYEQYF.